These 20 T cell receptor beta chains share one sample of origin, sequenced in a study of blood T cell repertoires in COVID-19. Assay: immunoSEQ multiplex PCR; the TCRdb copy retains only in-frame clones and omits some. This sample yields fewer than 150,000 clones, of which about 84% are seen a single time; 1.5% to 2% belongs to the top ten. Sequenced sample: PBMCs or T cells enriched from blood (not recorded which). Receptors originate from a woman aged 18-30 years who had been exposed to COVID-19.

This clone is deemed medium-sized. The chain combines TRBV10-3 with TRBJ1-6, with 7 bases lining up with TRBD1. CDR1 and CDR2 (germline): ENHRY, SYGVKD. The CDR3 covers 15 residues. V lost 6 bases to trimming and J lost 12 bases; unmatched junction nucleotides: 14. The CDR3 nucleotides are TGTGCCATCAGCCCGACAGGGCACGGGGGAGGACCCCTCCACTTT. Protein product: CAISPTGHGGGPLHF.

The CDR3 nucleotides read TGTGCCACCAATTTACAGGGTTGGCGAGAGACCCAGTACTTC. It encodes CATNLQGWRETQYF. This sequence joins TRBV27 and TRBJ2-5; TRBD1 might be the D (6 bases). The CDR3 loop spans 14 amino acids. Trimming stripped 10 bases from V and 4 bases from J, with 19 bases between. Germline V gene sequence: CDR1 MNHEY, CDR2 SMNVEV (reference sequence).

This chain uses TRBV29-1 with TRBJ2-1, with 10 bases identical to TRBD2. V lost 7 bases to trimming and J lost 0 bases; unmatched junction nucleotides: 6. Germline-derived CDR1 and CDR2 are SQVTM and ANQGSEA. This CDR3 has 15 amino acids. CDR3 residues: CSGTGTSVSYNEQFF. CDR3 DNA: TGCAGCGGAACCGGGACTAGCGTCTCCTACAATGAGCAGTTCTTC.

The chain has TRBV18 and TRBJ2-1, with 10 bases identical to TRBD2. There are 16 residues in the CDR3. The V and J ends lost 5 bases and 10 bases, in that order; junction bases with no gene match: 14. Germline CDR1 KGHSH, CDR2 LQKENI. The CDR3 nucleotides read TGTGCCAGCTCATCCCAGACTAGCGGGCGCGGAAACGAGCAGTTCTTC. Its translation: CASSSQTSGRGNEQFF.

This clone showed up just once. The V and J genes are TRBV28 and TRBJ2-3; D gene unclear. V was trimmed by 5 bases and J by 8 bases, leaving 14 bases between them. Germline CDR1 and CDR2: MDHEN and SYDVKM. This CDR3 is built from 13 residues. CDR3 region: CASSLPTISTQYF. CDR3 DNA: TGTGCCAGCAGTCTACCTACGATTAGTACGCAGTATTTT.

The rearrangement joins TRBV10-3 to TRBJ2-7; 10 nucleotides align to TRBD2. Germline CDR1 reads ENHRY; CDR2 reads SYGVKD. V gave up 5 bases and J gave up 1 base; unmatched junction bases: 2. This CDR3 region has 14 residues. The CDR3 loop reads CAISPTSGSYEQYF. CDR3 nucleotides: TGTGCCATCAGTCCGACTAGCGGGTCCTACGAGCAGTACTTC.

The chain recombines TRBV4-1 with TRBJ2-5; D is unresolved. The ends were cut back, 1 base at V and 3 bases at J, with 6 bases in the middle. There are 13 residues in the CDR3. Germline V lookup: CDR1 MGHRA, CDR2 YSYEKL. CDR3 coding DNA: TGCGCCAGCAGCCAAGCGGTAGAAGAGACCCAGTACTTC. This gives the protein CASSQAVEETQYF.

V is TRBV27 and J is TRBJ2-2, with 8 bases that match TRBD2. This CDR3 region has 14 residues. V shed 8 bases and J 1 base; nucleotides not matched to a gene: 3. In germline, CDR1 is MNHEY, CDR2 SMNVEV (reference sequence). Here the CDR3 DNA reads TGTGCCAGCGCCGGGGGGGGGAACACCGGGGAGCTGTTTTTT. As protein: CASAGGGNTGELFF.

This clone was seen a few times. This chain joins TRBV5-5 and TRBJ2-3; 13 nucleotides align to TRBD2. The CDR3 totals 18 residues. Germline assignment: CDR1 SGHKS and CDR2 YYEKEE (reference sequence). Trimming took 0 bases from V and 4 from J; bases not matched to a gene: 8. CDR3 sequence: CASSLELAGGSSADTQYF. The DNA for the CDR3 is TGTGCCAGCAGCTTGGAACTAGCGGGAGGGTCTAGCGCAGATACGCAGTATTTT.

DNA for the CDR3: TGTGCCAGCAGTCCCCCCCCGCCACTAGCGGGAACCTACAATGAGCAGTTCTTC. This sequence encodes CASSPPPPLAGTYNEQFF. V gene TRBV28 combines with J gene TRBJ2-1; TRBD2 aligns across 10 bases. J was trimmed by 2 bases and V by 5 bases; bases with no gene match: 12. From germline, CDR1 is MDHEN and CDR2 SYDVKM. CDR3 size: 18 residues. Variable domain in full (rest from reference TRBV28 and TRBJ2-1): DVKVTQSSRYLVKRTGEKVFLECVQDMDHENMFWYRQDPGLGLRLIYFSYDVKMKEKGDIPEGYSVSREKKERFSLILESASTNQTSMYLCASSPPPPLAGTYNEQFFGPGTRLTVL.

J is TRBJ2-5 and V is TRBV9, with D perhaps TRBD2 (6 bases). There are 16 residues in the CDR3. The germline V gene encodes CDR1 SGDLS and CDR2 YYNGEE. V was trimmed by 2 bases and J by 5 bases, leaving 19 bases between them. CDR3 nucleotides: TGTGCCAGCAGCGTGGGGACTTCCTCCGAGGGGGAGACCCAGTACTTC. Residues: CASSVGTSSEGETQYF.

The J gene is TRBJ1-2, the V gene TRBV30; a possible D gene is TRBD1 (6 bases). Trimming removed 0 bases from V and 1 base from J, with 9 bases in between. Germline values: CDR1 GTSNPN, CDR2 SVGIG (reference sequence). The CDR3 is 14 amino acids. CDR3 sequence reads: CAWSVGGLNYGYTF. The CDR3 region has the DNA TGTGCCTGGAGTGTCGGGGGGCTTAACTATGGCTACACCTTC.

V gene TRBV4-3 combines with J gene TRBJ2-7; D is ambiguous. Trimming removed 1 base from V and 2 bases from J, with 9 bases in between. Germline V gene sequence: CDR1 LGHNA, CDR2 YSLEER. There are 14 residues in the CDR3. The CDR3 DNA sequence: TGCGCCAGCAGCCAAGGGCCGACACCCTACGAGCAGTACTTC. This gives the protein CASSQGPTPYEQYF.

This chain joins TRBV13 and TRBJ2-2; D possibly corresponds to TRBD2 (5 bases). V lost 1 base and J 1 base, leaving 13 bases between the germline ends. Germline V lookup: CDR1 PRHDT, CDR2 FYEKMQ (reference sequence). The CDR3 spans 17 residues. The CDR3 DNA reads TGTGCCAGCAGCTTAGATCGGGGATTAGGGAACACCGGGGAGCTGTTTTTT. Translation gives CASSLDRGLGNTGELFF.

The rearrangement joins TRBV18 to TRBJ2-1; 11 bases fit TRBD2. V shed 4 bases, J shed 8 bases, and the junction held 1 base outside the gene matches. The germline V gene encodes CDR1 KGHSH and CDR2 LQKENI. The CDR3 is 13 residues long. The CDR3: CASSRGLADEQFF. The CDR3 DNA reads TGTGCCAGCTCACGGGGACTAGCGGATGAGCAGTTCTTC. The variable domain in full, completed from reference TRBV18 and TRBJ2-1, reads NAGVMQNPRHLVRRRGQEARLRCSPMKGHSHVYWYRQLPEEGLKFMVYLQKENIIDESGMPKERFSAEFPKEGPSILRIQQVVRGDSAAYFCASSRGLADEQFFGPGTRLTVL.

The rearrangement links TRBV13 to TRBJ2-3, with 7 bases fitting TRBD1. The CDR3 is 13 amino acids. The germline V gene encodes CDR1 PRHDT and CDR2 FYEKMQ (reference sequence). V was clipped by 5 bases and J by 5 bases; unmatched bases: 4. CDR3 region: CASSARQGDTQYF. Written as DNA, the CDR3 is TGTGCCAGCAGCGCCCGACAGGGAGATACGCAGTATTTT.

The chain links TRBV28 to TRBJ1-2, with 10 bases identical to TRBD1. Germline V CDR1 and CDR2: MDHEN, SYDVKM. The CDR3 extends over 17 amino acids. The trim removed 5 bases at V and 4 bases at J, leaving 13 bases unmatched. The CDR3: CASSGDRGLLLIYGYTF. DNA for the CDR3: TGTGCCAGCAGTGGAGACAGGGGGCTTTTGCTGATCTATGGCTACACCTTC.

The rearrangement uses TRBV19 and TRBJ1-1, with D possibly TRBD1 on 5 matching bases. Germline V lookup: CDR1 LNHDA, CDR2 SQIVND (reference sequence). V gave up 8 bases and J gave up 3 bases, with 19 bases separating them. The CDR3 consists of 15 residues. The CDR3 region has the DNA TGTGCCAGTGGAATTAGAGGGGAGGTGGACACTGAAGCTTTCTTT. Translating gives CASGIRGEVDTEAFF.

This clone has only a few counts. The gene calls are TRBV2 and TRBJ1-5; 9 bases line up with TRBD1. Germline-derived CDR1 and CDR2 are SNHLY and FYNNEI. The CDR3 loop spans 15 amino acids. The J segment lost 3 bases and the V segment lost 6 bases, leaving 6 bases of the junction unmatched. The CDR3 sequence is CASRGGQGSNQPQHF. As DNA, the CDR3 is TGTGCCAGCAGGGGGGGACAGGGTTCCAATCAGCCCCAGCATTTT.

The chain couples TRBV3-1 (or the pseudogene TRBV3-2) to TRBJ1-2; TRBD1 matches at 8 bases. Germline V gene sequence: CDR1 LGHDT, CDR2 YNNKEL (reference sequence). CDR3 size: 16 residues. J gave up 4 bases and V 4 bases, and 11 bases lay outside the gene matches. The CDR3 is CASSLQDRERGYGYTF. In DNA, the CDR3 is TGTGCCAGCAGCCTCCAGGACAGGGAACGTGGCTATGGCTACACCTTC.